This TCR beta chain emerged from a study of spatial heterogeneity in lung cancer (dated by TCRdb to 2018 to 2020). With regard to the full study: More beta-chain than alpha-chain transcripts were consistently detected, likely reflecting higher beta-chain transcript abundance. In the raw uncorrected reads, each unique combination of TCR and UMI appeared on average more than ten times. In non-small cell lung cancer, the study made a quantitative comparison of TCR alpha and beta repertoires among multiple tumor regions, matched nontumor lung and blood. Nonsynonymous mutation counts, determined by whole-exome sequencing of tumor tissue, were related to TCR repertoire features. At surgery, both alpha and beta chains were TCR-sequenced in 220 tumor regions, fewer than 65 matched nontumor lung samples and around 50 PBMC samples.

Paper-wide results and their limitations: Confirming at a functional level the hypothesis that regional TCRs recognize regional mutations was considered to require additional single-cell paired TCR alpha and beta sequencing.

This clonotype was picked up many times. Its cognate antigen has yet to be identified. Per-base qualities were not stored, and no clone one base away is much larger. Libraries were built with 5' RACE. The sequencer listed for this sample is NextSeq 500. The TCR library protocol attached a unique molecular identifier to each TCR cDNA molecule to allow correction of PCR and sequencing errors. Under the source paper's analysis protocol: Decombinator tools were used for TCR identification, UMI-based error correction and CDR3 extraction. TCRs above a frequency of 2 per 1,000, corresponding to the top 1% of the tumor frequency distribution, were defined as expanded. Each repertoire was subsampled 100 times to 5,000 TCRs, after which Renyi diversity was computed with the R vegan package. CDR3 similarity networks were built from amino acid triplet string-kernel similarity, connecting CDR3s with pairwise similarity above 0.82. Starting from the raw public reads, TCRdb applied fastp trimming at Q25, assembled clones with MiXCR and retained in-frame beta chains. Records with the same CDR3 protein are collapsed into one entry carrying the most frequent genes and DNA. The V and J calls come from TCRdb's annotation, not from the publication. This sample is represented by 30,000 to 40,000 distinct CDR3 sequences; around 3.1% of them were singletons. The ten top clones hold approximately 35% of the sample.

V loses 4 bases, J loses 2 bases, and the germline ends lie 8 bases apart. From the cysteine through the phenylalanine, the CDR3 covers 13 amino acids. Only the CDR3 DNA is retained, 39 bases long and in frame from the first base. Looking up the germline V gene (reference sequence) yields CDR1 DFQATT and CDR2 SNEGSKA. The sample's time point label, in plain terms: sample taken at primary tumor resection. Samples were obtained from around 72 patients with early-stage, untreated non-small cell lung cancer from the lung TRACERx cohort. TCR sequencing used whole RNA extracted from tumor and nontumor lung tissue, or from cryopreserved PBMC samples, without cell sorting. A patient was chosen for TCR sequencing only when enough RNA was available from at least two tumor regions. Before being selected, tumor and adjacent nontumor lung specimens were reviewed by a lung pathologist.

The sample consisted of normal lung tissue next to the tumor, taken at surgery. The clonotype comes from a male donor with early-stage non-small cell lung cancer. The chain was built from TRBV20-1 and TRBJ2-2; a confident D gene designation cannot be given. The DNA reads TGCAGTGCTATCTGGCGAAACACCGGGGAGCTGTTTTTT. The translation is CSAIWRNTGELFF.